The clone carrying this TCR beta chain was observed at least ten times. Its target is not known. This sample was taken from a study of prognosis after radiotherapy for stage I lung cancer. The study's findings and limits: Post-treatment Shannon entropy following stereotactic body radiation therapy was lower among patients who developed distant metastases.

The TCR beta CDR3 region was amplified from genomic DNA, with two rounds of multiplex PCR being used for the amplification. Primers specific to each TRBV and TRBJ gene were used in first-round PCR. TCRdb re-analysed the multiplex PCR reads in MiXCR, keeping a single row per CDR3 protein. This sample has some 14,000 distinct CDR3 sequences; 35% to 40% occur once, and the top ten carry around 41%. V dropped 4 bases and J dropped 8; count of bases not matched to a gene: 3. The CDR3 has 13 residues. Germline V lookup: CDR1 LNHDA, CDR2 SQIVND (reference sequence). This material consisted of PBMCs, taken before or after stereotactic body radiation therapy (not recorded which). The receptor was derived from a donor aged 50 or older with non-small cell lung cancer. The V and J genes are TRBV19 and TRBJ2-1; the match to TRBD1 covers 9 bases. This CDR3 is CASSTTGGDEQFF. The CDR3 DNA is TGTGCCAGTAGTACTACAGGGGGCGATGAGCAGTTCTTC.